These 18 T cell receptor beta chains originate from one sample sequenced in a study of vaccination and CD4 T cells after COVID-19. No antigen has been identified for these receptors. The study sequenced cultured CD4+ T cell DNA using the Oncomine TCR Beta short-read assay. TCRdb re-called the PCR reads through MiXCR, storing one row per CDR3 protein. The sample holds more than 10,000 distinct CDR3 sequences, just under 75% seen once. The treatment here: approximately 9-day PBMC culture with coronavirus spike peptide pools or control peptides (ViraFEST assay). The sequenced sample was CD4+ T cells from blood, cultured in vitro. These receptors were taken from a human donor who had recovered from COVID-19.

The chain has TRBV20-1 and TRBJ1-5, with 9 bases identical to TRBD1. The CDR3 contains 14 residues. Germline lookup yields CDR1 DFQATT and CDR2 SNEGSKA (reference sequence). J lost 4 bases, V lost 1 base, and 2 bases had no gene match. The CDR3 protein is CSARADRGNQPQHF. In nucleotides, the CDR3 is TGCAGTGCTAGAGCGGACAGGGGAAATCAGCCCCAGCATTTT.

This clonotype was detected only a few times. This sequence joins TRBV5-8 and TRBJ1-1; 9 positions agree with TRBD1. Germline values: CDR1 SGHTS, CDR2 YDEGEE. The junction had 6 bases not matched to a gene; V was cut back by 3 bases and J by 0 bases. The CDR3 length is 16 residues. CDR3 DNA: TGTGCCAGCAGCTCGGGACAGGGCGTTCTGAACACTGAAGCTTTCTTT. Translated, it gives CASSSGQGVLNTEAFF.

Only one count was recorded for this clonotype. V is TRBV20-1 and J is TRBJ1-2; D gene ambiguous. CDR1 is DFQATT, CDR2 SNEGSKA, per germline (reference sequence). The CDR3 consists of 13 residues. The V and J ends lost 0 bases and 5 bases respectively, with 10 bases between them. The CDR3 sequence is CSARDLVTYGYTF. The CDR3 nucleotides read TGCAGTGCTAGAGATTTGGTGACTTATGGCTACACCTTC.

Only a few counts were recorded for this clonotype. CDR3 DNA: TGTGCCACCAGTGATTCATACCAAGTAGATACGCAGTATTTT. Protein product: CATSDSYQVDTQYF. The rearrangement uses TRBV24-1 and TRBJ2-3, with D unclear. The germline V and J ends were trimmed by 2 bases and 5 bases, with 10 bases remaining between them. From germline, CDR1 is KGHDR and CDR2 SFDVKD. The CDR3 extends over 14 amino acids.

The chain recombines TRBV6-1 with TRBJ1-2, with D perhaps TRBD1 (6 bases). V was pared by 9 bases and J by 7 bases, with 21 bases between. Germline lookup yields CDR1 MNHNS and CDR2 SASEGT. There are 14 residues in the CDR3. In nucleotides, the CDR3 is TGTGCCAGTATACAGGGTTTGGCCCGGAGTGGCTACACCTTC. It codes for CASIQGLARSGYTF.

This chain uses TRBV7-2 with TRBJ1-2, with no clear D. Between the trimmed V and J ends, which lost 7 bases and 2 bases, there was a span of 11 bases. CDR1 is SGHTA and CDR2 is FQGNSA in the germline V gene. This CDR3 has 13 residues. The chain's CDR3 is CASTAGRNYGYTF. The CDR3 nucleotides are TGTGCCAGCACCGCAGGTCGGAACTATGGCTACACCTTC.

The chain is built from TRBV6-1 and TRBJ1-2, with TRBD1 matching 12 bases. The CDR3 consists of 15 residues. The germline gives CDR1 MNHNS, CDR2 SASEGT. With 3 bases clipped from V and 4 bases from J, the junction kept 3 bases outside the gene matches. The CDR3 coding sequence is TGTGCCAGCAGTGAGGGGACAGGGGGCTTCTATGGCTACACCTTC. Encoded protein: CASSEGTGGFYGYTF.

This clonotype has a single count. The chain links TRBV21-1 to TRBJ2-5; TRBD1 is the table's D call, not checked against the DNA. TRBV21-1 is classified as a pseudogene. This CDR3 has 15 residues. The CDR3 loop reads CATATRAPYQETQYF. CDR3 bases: TGTGCCACCGCGACCCGGGCCCCGTACCAAGAGACCCAGTACTTC.

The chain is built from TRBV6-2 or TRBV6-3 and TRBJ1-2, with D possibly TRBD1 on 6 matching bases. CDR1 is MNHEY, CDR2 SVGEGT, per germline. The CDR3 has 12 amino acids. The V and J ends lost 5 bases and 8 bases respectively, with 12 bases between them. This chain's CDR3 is CASSTGTRGYTF. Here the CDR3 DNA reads TGTGCCAGCAGTACGGGGACAAGAGGCTACACCTTC.

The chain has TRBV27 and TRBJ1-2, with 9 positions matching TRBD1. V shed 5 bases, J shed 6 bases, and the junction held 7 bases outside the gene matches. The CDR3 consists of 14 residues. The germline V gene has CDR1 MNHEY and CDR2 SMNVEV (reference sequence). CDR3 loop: CASSTQGAPDGYTF. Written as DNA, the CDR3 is TGTGCCAGCAGTACACAGGGGGCGCCGGATGGCTACACCTTC.

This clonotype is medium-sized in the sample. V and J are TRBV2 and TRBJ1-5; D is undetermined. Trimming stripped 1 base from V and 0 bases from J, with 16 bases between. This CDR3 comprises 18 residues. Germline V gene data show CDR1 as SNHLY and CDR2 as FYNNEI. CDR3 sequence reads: CASSEGADPIYSNQPQHF. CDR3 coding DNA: TGTGCCAGCAGTGAAGGGGCAGACCCTATCTATAGCAATCAGCCCCAGCATTTT.

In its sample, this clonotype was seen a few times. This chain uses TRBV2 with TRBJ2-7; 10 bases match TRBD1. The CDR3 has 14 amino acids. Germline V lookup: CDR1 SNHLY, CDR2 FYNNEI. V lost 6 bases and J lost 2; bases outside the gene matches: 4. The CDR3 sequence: CASRMGTGAYEQYF. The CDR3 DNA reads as TGTGCCAGCAGGATGGGGACAGGGGCCTACGAGCAGTACTTC.

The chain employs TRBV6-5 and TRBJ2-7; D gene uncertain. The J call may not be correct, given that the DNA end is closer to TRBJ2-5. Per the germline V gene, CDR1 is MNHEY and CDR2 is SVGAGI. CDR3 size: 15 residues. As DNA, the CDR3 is TGTGCCAGCAGTTACTCTGGTTCGGTGGGGGAGACCCAGTACTTC. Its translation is CASSYSGSVGETQYF.

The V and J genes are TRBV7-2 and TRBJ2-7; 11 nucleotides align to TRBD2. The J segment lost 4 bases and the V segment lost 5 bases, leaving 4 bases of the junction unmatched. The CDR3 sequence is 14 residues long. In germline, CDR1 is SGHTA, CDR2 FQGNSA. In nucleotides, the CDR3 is TGTGCCAGCAGCCATACTAGCGGGAGATACGAGCAGTACTTC. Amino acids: CASSHTSGRYEQYF.

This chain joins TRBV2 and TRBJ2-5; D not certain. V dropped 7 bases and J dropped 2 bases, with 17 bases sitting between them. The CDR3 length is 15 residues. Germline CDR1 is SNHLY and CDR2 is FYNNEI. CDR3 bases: TGTGCCAGCAAGCAGGCCTTTGGACCACAAGAGACCCAGTACTTC. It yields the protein CASKQAFGPQETQYF.

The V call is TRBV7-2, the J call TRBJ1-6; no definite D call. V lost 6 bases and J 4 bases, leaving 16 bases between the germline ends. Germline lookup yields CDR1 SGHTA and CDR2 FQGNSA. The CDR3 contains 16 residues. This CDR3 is CASRPARGSYNSPLHF. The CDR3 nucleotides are TGTGCCAGCAGACCCGCACGAGGGTCTTATAATTCACCCCTCCACTTT.

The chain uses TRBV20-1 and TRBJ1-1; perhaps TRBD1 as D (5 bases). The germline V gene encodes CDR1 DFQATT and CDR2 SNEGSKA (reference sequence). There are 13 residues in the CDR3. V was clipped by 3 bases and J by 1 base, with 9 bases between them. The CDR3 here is CSASRDSNTEAFF. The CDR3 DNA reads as TGCAGTGCTAGCAGGGATTCGAACACTGAAGCTTTCTTT.

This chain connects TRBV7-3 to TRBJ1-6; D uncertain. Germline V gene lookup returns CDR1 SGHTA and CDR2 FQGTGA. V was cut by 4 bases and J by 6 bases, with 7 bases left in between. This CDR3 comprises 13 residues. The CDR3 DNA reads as TGTGCCAGCAGCTGGACCCTTAATTCACCCCTCCACTTT. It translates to CASSWTLNSPLHF.